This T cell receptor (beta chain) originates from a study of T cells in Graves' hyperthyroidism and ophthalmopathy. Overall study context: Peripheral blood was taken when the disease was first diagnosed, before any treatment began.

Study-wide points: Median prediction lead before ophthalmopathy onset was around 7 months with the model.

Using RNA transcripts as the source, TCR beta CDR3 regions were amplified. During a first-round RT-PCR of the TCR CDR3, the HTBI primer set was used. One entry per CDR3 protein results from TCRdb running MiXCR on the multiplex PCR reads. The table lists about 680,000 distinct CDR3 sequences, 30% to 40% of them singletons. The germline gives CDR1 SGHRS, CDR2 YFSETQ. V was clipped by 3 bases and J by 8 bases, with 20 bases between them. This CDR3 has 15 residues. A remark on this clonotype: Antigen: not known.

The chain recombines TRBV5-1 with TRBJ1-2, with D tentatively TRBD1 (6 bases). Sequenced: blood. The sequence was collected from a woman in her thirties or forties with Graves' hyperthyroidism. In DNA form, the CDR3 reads TGCGCCAGCAGCTCCTACGCAGGGGTTGGGCAAGGCTACACCTTC. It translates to CASSSYAGVGQGYTF.